This TCR beta chain was identified during a study of T cell responses to AZD1222 COVID-19 vaccine. Study-level points and caveats: Regions left unmutated in variants are reportedly the target of nearly half of spike-specific TCRs. Across spike, vaccine-associated CD4 TCRs were found, dominant at 160-218 and 743-854.

In its sample, this clone was seen a few times. Its target is not known. Trimming stripped 3 bases from V and 1 base from J, with 18 bases between. Germline V gives CDR1 SQVTM, CDR2 ANQGSEA. The CDR3 spans 16 residues. Produced via immunoSEQ multiplex PCR; TCRdb's table is partial and in-frame only. The sample shows about 140,000 clones, roughly 90% of them seen only once. This TCR was recovered from an adult in good health. This chain uses TRBV29-1 with TRBJ1-1; a possible D gene is TRBD1 (6 bases). This sample comprised peripheral blood, obtained on day 0 of AZD1222 vaccination. The CDR3 is CSVEYWGGPTNTEAFF. In nucleotides, the CDR3 is TGCAGCGTTGAGTATTGGGGGGGGCCAACGAACACTGAAGCTTTCTTT.